The entry below describes one T cell receptor beta chain. Other DNA sequences in the same sample also yield this CDR3. V lost 3 bases, J lost 5 bases, and 4 bases lay in between. This CDR3 is built from 11 residues. The data belong to a study of blood T cell repertoires in COVID-19. Original methodology: Amplification of reference gene primers provided the estimated nucleated cell counts. This table comes from immunoSEQ multiplex PCR, and its TCRdb copy is limited to in-frame clones, with some not included. For V, J and clone size, that table is used; D and trimming come from the DNA. The sample shows about 39,000 clones, approximately 84% of them seen only once.

The chain combines TRBV12-3 or TRBV12-4 with TRBJ2-5; D not certain. The sample was peripheral blood. This receptor was taken from a man aged 45-65 years with active or convalescent COVID-19. The CDR3 coding sequence is TGTGCCAGCAGTTTCTCGGAGACCCAGTACTTC. It yields the protein CASSFSETQYF.